This T cell receptor (beta chain) was recorded in a study of T cells in Graves' hyperthyroidism and ophthalmopathy. This clonotype occurred many times. What it binds is unknown. Findings and caveats of the study: In simple terms, a model built on 13 V-J features told ophthalmopathy apart from stable hyperthyroidism.

Amplified TCR beta CDR3 regions derived from RNA transcripts. Primed by the HTBI set, a first-round RT-PCR was run on the TCR CDR3. MiXCR, run by TCRdb on the multiplex PCR reads, gives a single entry per CDR3 protein. The table records about 590,000 distinct CDR3 sequences, approximately 14% of them present only once. This CDR3 has 12 residues. The V and J ends lost 1 base and 10 bases respectively, with 8 bases between them. CDR1 is SGHAT, CDR2 FQNNGV, per germline. The source of this sequence is a woman aged 30 to 39 with Graves' hyperthyroidism. The sequenced material came from blood. The chain joins TRBV11-2 to TRBJ2-1; D is unclear. CDR3 amino acids: CASSLVQVEQFF. The CDR3 nucleotides read TGTGCCAGCAGCTTAGTGCAAGTCGAGCAGTTCTTC.